The present T cell receptor beta chain was sequenced within a study of T cell repertoires in cytomegalovirus infection (dated by TCRdb to between 2018 and 2021). Broadly, across the study: Alongside well-studied HLA-B-restricted epitopes, the peptide stimulations were aimed at recently identified HLA-C-restricted CMV epitopes, whose presentation resists viral immunomodulation. Because public TCR beta signatures pointed to carriage of CMV infection together with the matching HLA type, the HLA type of each donor mattered for the analysis. Study-wide findings and limitations: The ex vivo response was dominated by HLA-C-restricted CMV-specific TCR beta clonotypes, which also provided the single most frequent clonotype in two of eight donors. In both this cohort and an independent roughly 350-donor cohort, the cumulative frequency of public TCR beta family members distinguished carriers of CMV infection plus the relevant HLA type.

This clonotype has a handful of counts. Its antigen is not yet known. No much larger clone is present one base from it, and per-base qualities are unavailable. The instrument was an Illumina HiSeq 1500. TCRdb itself trimmed the public reads at Q25 with fastp, ran MiXCR and retained productive beta chains. For every CDR3 protein sequence, its rows merge into one entry that carries the most common genes and DNA. Across this sample there are about 740,000 distinct CDR3 sequences, with 30% to 35% seen only once. Jointly, the top ten make up 18% of the sample. Reading from cysteine to phenylalanine, the CDR3 counts 13 amino acids. Only the CDR3 part of the read is kept: 39 bases, read in frame from the first base. Per the germline V gene, ENHRY is the CDR1 and SYGVKD is the CDR2. The germline V and J ends show losses of 0 bases and 7 bases respectively, and no gene match explains 2 bases of the junction.

Taken with the paper, the label for treatment or condition translates to: in vitro stimulation with specific CMV peptide epitopes to enrich CMV-specific T cells. The receptor was derived from a human donor in good health (CMV status not recorded). Some clones in this sample may be carry-over from other donors' samples. The chain is assembled from TRBV10-3 and TRBJ1-1; 7 middle bases align to TRBD1. The sequences come from cultured PBMCs, collected from culture after CMV antigen stimulation. The CDR3 is CAISESRDSEAFF. The nucleotide sequence is TGTGCCATCAGTGAGTCGCGGGACAGTGAAGCTTTCTTT.